The rows below give T cell receptor beta chains drawn from one sample of a study of T-cell reconstitution after alpha-beta-depleted transplantation in children. In TCRdb, the PCR reads were re-called with MiXCR into one record per CDR3 protein. The table shows about 490,000 distinct CDR3 sequences, with 8% to 11% occurring only once. The specimen was PBMCs, collected before TCRalphabeta/CD19-depleted stem cell transplant. Source of these receptors: a child aged 2 to 10 with inherited bone marrow failure, due to receive a stem cell transplant. Each CDR3 is given with its conserved first and last residue. D genes are given only for firm matches. A clone size is listed for some rows: how often the clone was seen (once, few, many), or a class if it is expanded.

d_gene | j_gene | v_gene | abundance | len | CDR3nt | CDR3aa
TRBD2 | TRBJ2-5 | TRBV20-1 | many | 15 | TGCAGTGCTTGGACTAGCGGGAGGGTCGTTGAGACCCAGTACTTC | CSAWTSGRVVETQYF
TRBD1 | TRBJ2-7 | TRBV27 | few | 15 | TGTGCCAGCAGTTCGGTTCCGGGACAGGACTACGAGCAGTACTTC | CASSSVPGQDYEQYF
- | TRBJ2-2 | TRBV25-1 | many | 15 | TGTGCCAGCAGTGAATATATTCTCGGGACCGGGGAGCTGTTTTTT | CASSEYILGTGELFF
- | TRBJ2-2 | TRBV29-1 | many | 15 | TGCAGCGTTGAATCGGCTAGCCCGAACACCGGGGAGCTGTTTTTT | CSVESASPNTGELFF
- | TRBJ2-2 | TRBV27 | many | 16 | TGTGCCAGCAGTTTATCGGGGCCTACGAACACCGGGGAGCTGTTTTTT | CASSLSGPTNTGELFF
- | TRBJ1-4 | TRBV20-1 | many | 12 | TGCAGTGCCTCGGAGTATAATGAAAAACTGTTTTTT | CSASEYNEKLFF
- | TRBJ2-1 | TRBV7-9 | few | 16 | TGTGCCAGCAGCCTCATCCCTAGCGTCGAATACAATGAGCAGTTCTTC | CASSLIPSVEYNEQFF
- | TRBJ2-7 | TRBV20-1 | many | 13 | TGCAGTGCTAGATCCCGGCTGGACTACGAGCAGTACTTC | CSARSRLDYEQYF
- | TRBJ2-3 | TRBV7-9 | - | 16 | TGTGCCAGCAGCTTAGACCCAGCGGACCCCACAGATACGCAGTATTTT | CASSLDPADPTDTQYF
TRBD2 | TRBJ2-7 | TRBV27 | many | 15 | TGTGCCAGCAGTTTTACGGGGACTAACTCCTACGAGCAGTACTTC | CASSFTGTNSYEQYF
TRBD1 | TRBJ2-7 | TRBV29-1 | many | 13 | TGCAGCGTCCCCGGGACAGGGGGCTACGAGCAGTACTTC | CSVPGTGGYEQYF
- | TRBJ2-1 | TRBV12-3/TRBV12-4 | many | 15 | TGTGCCAGCAGTTACCGGACAGACTCGGTGGGTGAGCAGTTCTTC | CASSYRTDSVGEQFF
- | TRBJ1-3 | TRBV12-3/TRBV12-4 | many | 15 | TGTGCCAGCAGTCCGATCCCAGGGGCCGGAAACACCATATATTTT | CASSPIPGAGNTIYF
- | TRBJ1-4 | TRBV11-2 | many | 15 | TGTGCCAGCAGCGCGGGATCCCCGACGGGGGAAAAACTGTTTTTT | CASSAGSPTGEKLFF
TRBD1 | TRBJ1-1 | TRBV5-1 | many | 16 | TGCGCCAGCACCTTGGGGACAGGGGGGGAGAGCACTGAAGCTTTCTTT | CASTLGTGGESTEAFF
- | TRBJ2-1 | TRBV7-9 | many | 13 | TGTGCCAGCAGCTTCCAGTCTAGCAATGAGCAGTTCTTC | CASSFQSSNEQFF
- | TRBJ2-1 | TRBV28 | few | 14 | TGTGCCAGCAGTTTAGCCCTGGCTATCAATGAGCAGTTCTTC | CASSLALAINEQFF
TRBD1 | TRBJ1-2 | TRBV12-3/TRBV12-4 | many | 12 | TGTGCCAGCAGGGGGACAGCCTATGGCTACACCTTC | CASRGTAYGYTF
- | TRBJ2-1 | TRBV2 | few | 12 | TGTGCCAGCAGTGCGACTAGGGATGAGCAGTTCTTC | CASSATRDEQFF
- | TRBJ2-7 | TRBV5-1 | few | 14 | TGCGCCAGCAGCTCCACCGGACAGTCCTACGAGCAGTACTTC | CASSSTGQSYEQYF
- | TRBJ2-1 | TRBV12-3/TRBV12-4 | many | 13 | TGTGCCAGCAGTTTAGAGGCTAGTCATGAGCAGTTCTTC | CASSLEASHEQFF
- | TRBJ2-1 | TRBV28 | many | 15 | TGTGCCAGCAGTTTTGTGCAGGGGACCTACAATGAGCAGTTCTTC | CASSFVQGTYNEQFF
- | TRBJ1-2 | TRBV28 | - | 15 | TGTGCCAGCAGTTCCCGTTTGTACGGGAGAGGGGGCTACACCTTC | CASSSRLYGRGGYTF
- | TRBJ2-7 | TRBV4-3 | many | 16 | TGCGCCAGCAGCCAACAAAGACAGCAACCTACCTACGAGCAGTACTTC | CASSQQRQQPTYEQYF
TRBD2 | TRBJ2-7 | TRBV7-2 | many | 15 | TGTGCCAGCAGCCTTAACCGAGCGGGAATGACCGAGCAGTACTTC | CASSLNRAGMTEQYF
TRBD2 | TRBJ2-1 | TRBV6-2/TRBV6-3 | few | 16 | TGTGCCAGCAGTTATCTCCGGCTAGCGGGTTACAATGAGCAGTTCTTC | CASSYLRLAGYNEQFF
TRBD2 | TRBJ2-1 | TRBV12-3/TRBV12-4 | few | 15 | TGTGCCAGCAGTTTAGCTCCGCATAGCGGGAGACGGCAGTTCTTC | CASSLAPHSGRRQFF
TRBD2 | TRBJ2-5 | TRBV6-1 | many | 15 | TGTGCCAGCAGAACACGACTAGCGGCCGAAGAGACCCAGTACTTC | CASRTRLAAEETQYF
- | TRBJ1-6 | TRBV5-6 | many | 18 | TGTGCCAGCAGCTTGGGACCCCCGACCGGAAGTGCGGATTCACCCCTCCACTTT | CASSLGPPTGSADSPLHF
TRBD1 | TRBJ2-5 | TRBV7-2 | many | 14 | TGTGCCAGCAGCTCGACAGGGGCACAAGAGACCCAGTACTTC | CASSSTGAQETQYF
TRBD1 | TRBJ1-1 | TRBV7-9 | many | 15 | TGTGCCAGCAGCTTAGTGGGGCAGGGGGTGGTTGAAGCTTTCTTT | CASSLVGQGVVEAFF
- | TRBJ1-1 | TRBV5-1 | - | 15 | TGCGCCAGCCGTTACGACAGACCCATGAACACTGAAGCTTTCTTT | CASRYDRPMNTEAFF
TRBD2 | TRBJ2-2 | TRBV28 | many | 15 | TGTGCCAGCAGTTGGACTAGCAGGAACACCGGGGAGCTGTTTTTT | CASSWTSRNTGELFF
- | TRBJ2-1 | TRBV6-1 | many | 13 | TGTGCCAGCACCCAAGTGGGGGGCAATGAGCAGTTCTTC | CASTQVGGNEQFF
- | TRBJ1-2 | TRBV27 | few | 14 | TGTGCCAGCAGGCCAAATACCCCAAACTATGGCTACACCTTC | CASRPNTPNYGYTF
TRBD2 | TRBJ2-2 | TRBV6-4 | - | 15 | TGTGCCAGCAGTGCACTAGCGGGAGCCAGCGGGGAGATGTTTTTT | CASSALAGASGEMFF
TRBD1 | TRBJ2-1 | TRBV29-1 | many | 14 | TGCAGCGTTGTTGACAGGGAAGGGCGCCATGAGCAGTTCTTC | CSVVDREGRHEQFF
TRBD2 | TRBJ2-5 | TRBV4-3 | many | 14 | TGCGCCAGCAGCCTAACCGGGACTATTGAGACCCAGTACTTC | CASSLTGTIETQYF
- | TRBJ1-5 | TRBV2 | few | 13 | TGTGCCAGCAGCCCCGCAGCGTTCCAGCCCCAGCATTTT | CASSPAAFQPQHF
- | TRBJ2-7 | TRBV27 | many | 14 | TGTGCCAGCAGTCCAGAGACAGGTTCCTACGAGCAGTACTTC | CASSPETGSYEQYF
TRBD1 | TRBJ1-1 | TRBV7-9 | - | 17 | TGTGCCAGCAGCTTAGGAGACAGGGCATACTCGAACACTGAAGCTTTCTTT | CASSLGDRAYSNTEAFF
- | TRBJ2-3 | TRBV7-2 | few | 15 | TGTGCCAGCAGCTTAGTAGGGCGGGGGCCAGATACGCAGTATTTT | CASSLVGRGPDTQYF
- | TRBJ2-1 | TRBV5-1 | many | 15 | TGCGCCAGCAGCTTGATCGCCGGGACGGGCAATGAGCAGTTCTTC | CASSLIAGTGNEQFF
TRBD1 | TRBJ1-2 | TRBV4-3 | many | 14 | TGCGCCAGCAGCCAACGGACAGGCCCCTATGGCTACACCTTC | CASSQRTGPYGYTF
- | TRBJ2-2 | TRBV13 | - | 14 | TGTGCCAGCAGTGAACCCTTCTCCCGCGGGGAGCTGTTTTTT | CASSEPFSRGELFF
TRBD2 | TRBJ2-5 | TRBV28 | many | 14 | TGTGCCAGCAGTGTAACTAGCGCCCAAGAGACCCAGTACTTC | CASSVTSAQETQYF
- | TRBJ2-2 | TRBV29-1 | many | 14 | TGCAGCGTTATCAGGGGGGTGAACACCGGGGAGCTGTTTTTT | CSVIRGVNTGELFF
- | TRBJ2-5 | TRBV7-9 | many | 13 | TGTGCCAGCAGCTTAGCGCCCCTAGAGACCCAGTACTTC | CASSLAPLETQYF
TRBD1 | TRBJ2-3 | TRBV12-3/TRBV12-4 | - | 22 | TGTGCCAGCAGTTTAAGCAGGACCAACAGGGGACGCGCGGTTGGGGTTCCAGATACGCAGTATTTT | CASSLSRTNRGRAVGVPDTQYF
- | TRBJ2-5 | TRBV7-2 | few | 15 | TGTGCCAGCAGCTTCTGGACTACGAGACAAGAGACCCAGTACTTC | CASSFWTTRQETQYF
- | TRBJ2-7 | TRBV15 | many | 15 | TGTGCCACCAGCTCTCCAGGGGCCCGATCCTACGAGCAGTACTTC | CATSSPGARSYEQYF
- | TRBJ2-4 | TRBV20-1 | many | 16 | TGCAGTGCTACCAGGTCCCGGGACCTAGCCAAAAACATTCAGTACTTC | CSATRSRDLAKNIQYF
- | TRBJ2-1 | TRBV4-2 | many | 15 | TGTGCCAGCAGCCTAGCGCTAGCCACCTACAATGAGCAGTTCTTC | CASSLALATYNEQFF